These 19 T cell receptor beta chains originate from one sample sequenced in a study of shared clonotypes between healthy human individuals. Only in-frame clones appear in the TCRdb table, and some are missing; sequencing was by immunoSEQ multiplex PCR. The table includes 2,500,000 or so clones, about nine tenths detected once. Sequenced input: naive CD4+ T cells from PBMCs. Subset indicated: CD45RA+ positively selected. The receptors shown here come from a man aged 18 to 30 in good health. Some clones in this sample may be carry-over from other donors' samples.

The chain combines TRBV6-5 with TRBJ2-5; 7 bases are a match to TRBD1. Germline CDR1 is MNHEY and CDR2 is SVGAGI. V lost 6 bases, J lost 4 bases, and 8 bases stayed unmatched. This CDR3 has 14 amino acids. For the CDR3, the DNA is TGTGCCAGCAGCCCACAGGGGCCGATAGAGACCCAGTACTTC. Amino acid sequence: CASSPQGPIETQYF.

This sequence joins TRBV4-2 and TRBJ2-2, with TRBD1 identical over 9 bases. In germline, CDR1 is LGHNA, CDR2 YNFKEQ. The CDR3 extends over 18 amino acids. Losses at the gene ends were 4 bases for V and 4 bases for J; bases not matched to a gene: 13. For the CDR3, the DNA is TGTGCCAGCAGCCGTGAACCCCGGACAGGGGTCAGCACCGGGGAGCTGTTTTTT. Residues: CASSREPRTGVSTGELFF.

This clone was recorded once. The sample contains more than one DNA sequence encoding this CDR3. This chain joins TRBV20-1 and TRBJ2-1, with D uncertain. Germline V gene lookup returns CDR1 DFQATT and CDR2 SNEGSKA (reference sequence). Trimming removed 5 bases at V and 6 bases at J, with 8 bases between. CDR3 length: 11 residues. The CDR3 DNA reads as TGCAGTGCTTCCCGAAGCAATGAGCAGTTCTTC. Its translation is CSASRSNEQFF.

The rearrangement uses TRBV19 and TRBJ2-5; 9 positions match TRBD1. The junction had 7 bases not matched to a gene; V was cut back by 6 bases and J by 5 bases. This CDR3 region has 14 residues. Germline values: CDR1 LNHDA, CDR2 SQIVND (reference sequence). CDR3 loop: CASRKHGQGETQYF. The CDR3 nucleotides read TGTGCCAGTAGGAAACACGGACAGGGGGAGACCCAGTACTTC.

This clone appeared a few times. The genes are TRBV4-1 and TRBJ1-2; perhaps TRBD1 as D (5 bases). This CDR3 is 15 amino acids long. V lost 5 bases, J lost 6 bases, and 19 bases lay in between. Germline-derived CDR1 and CDR2 are MGHRA and YSYEKL. CDR3 in amino acids: CASSKRPTDPDGYTF. The CDR3 coding sequence is TGCGCCAGCAGCAAACGCCCGACAGACCCGGATGGCTACACCTTC.

As for this clone: The sample carries other DNA sequences with the same CDR3. The CDR3 here is CASSLGTAGNTIYF. CDR3 sequence (DNA): TGCGCCAGCAGCCTGGGGACTGCTGGAAACACCATATATTTT. The chain joins TRBV5-1 to TRBJ1-3, with D maybe TRBD1 (5 bases). Germline CDR1 reads SGHRS; CDR2 reads YFSETQ. V was trimmed by 4 bases and J by 2 bases, leaving 10 bases between them. This CDR3 has 14 amino acids.

The J gene is TRBJ2-7, the V gene TRBV5-1; D may be TRBD1 or TRBD2 (5 bases each). Trimming left V 4 bases short and J 3 bases short, with 20 bases between. Germline V CDR1 and CDR2: SGHRS, YFSETQ. The CDR3 covers 16 residues. This CDR3 reads CASSPGTATLLYEQYF. Here the CDR3 DNA reads TGCGCCAGCAGCCCGGGGACCGCTACTTTACTCTACGAGCAGTACTTC.

V and J are TRBV14 and TRBJ1-3; D perhaps matches TRBD1 (6 bases). Germline V gives CDR1 SGHDN, CDR2 FVKESK. The CDR3 is 17 residues long. V shed 3 bases and J shed 0 bases, with 15 bases lying between them. CDR3 in DNA: TGTGCCAGCAGCCATTGGGCCGGACAGAACTCTGGAAACACCATATATTTT. Its protein product is CASSHWAGQNSGNTIYF.

V usage is TRBV27 and J usage is TRBJ2-1, with 9 bases fitting TRBD2. V trimming: 10 bases; J trimming: 8 bases; junction bases outside the gene matches: 15. This CDR3 region has 15 residues. The germline V gene has CDR1 MNHEY and CDR2 SMNVEV (reference sequence). CDR3 nucleotide sequence: TGTGCCACGTTCACCGATGTAGCGGGAGTCGATGAGCAGTTCTTC. It codes for CATFTDVAGVDEQFF.

This clone has a handful of counts. The chain carries TRBV5-1 and TRBJ1-4, with D uncertain. Germline V gene data show CDR1 as SGHRS and CDR2 as YFSETQ. The CDR3 sequence is 11 residues long. Trimming shortened V by 2 bases and J by 6 bases, and 2 bases separated the two germline ends. The CDR3 sequence is CASSFDEKLFF. The CDR3 nucleotides are TGCGCCAGCAGCTTTGATGAAAAACTGTTTTTT.

The count of this clone is one. The chain couples TRBV10-3 to TRBJ2-7; no clear D gene. From germline, CDR1 is ENHRY and CDR2 SYGVKD. The CDR3 is made up of 14 amino acids. The V and J ends lost 10 bases and 4 bases respectively, with 20 bases between them. The CDR3: CATWAATGIYEQYF. CDR3 nucleotides: TGTGCCACCTGGGCGGCCACGGGTATATACGAGCAGTACTTC.

The chain is built from TRBV7-3 and TRBJ2-1, with D perhaps matching TRBD2 (6 bases). V shed 2 bases and J shed 9 bases, with 20 bases lying between them. Germline V CDR1 and CDR2: SGHTA, FQGTGA. This CDR3 comprises 16 residues. CDR3 sequence reads: CASSLDSRFPRGEQFF. CDR3 nucleotides: TGTGCCAGCAGCTTAGACTCTAGGTTCCCGCGGGGTGAGCAGTTCTTC.

The chain uses TRBV10-3 and TRBJ1-4; D possibly corresponds to TRBD1 (5 bases). V lost 3 bases, J lost 5 bases, and 13 bases lay in between. Germline V gene data show CDR1 as ENHRY and CDR2 as SYGVKD. This CDR3 spans 15 amino acids. The CDR3 coding sequence is TGTGCCATCAGTGATTATCGGGGCCCCAATGAAAAACTGTTTTTT. Translation: CAISDYRGPNEKLFF.

This sequence joins TRBV9 and TRBJ2-2; D is perhaps TRBD1 or TRBD2 (6 bases each). CDR1 is SGDLS, CDR2 YYNGEE, per germline. The CDR3 loop spans 17 amino acids. With 3 bases removed from V and 4 bases from J, the gap between germline ends came to 19 bases. CDR3 region: CASSGGASPAGTGELFF. The CDR3 DNA follows: TGTGCCAGCAGCGGGGGGGCCTCTCCGGCGGGCACCGGGGAGCTGTTTTTT.

The chain carries TRBV2 and TRBJ2-2, with D possibly matching TRBD1 (6 bases). V dropped 5 bases and J dropped 2 bases, with 12 bases sitting between them. The CDR3 covers 15 residues. CDR1 SNHLY and CDR2 FYNNEI come from the germline V gene. CDR3 DNA: TGTGCCAGCAGTACCCTAGGGGGTAACACCGGGGAGCTGTTTTTT. Translation: CASSTLGGNTGELFF.

This chain connects TRBV5-1 to TRBJ2-6; 8 nucleotides align to TRBD1. Germline V lookup: CDR1 SGHRS, CDR2 YFSETQ. CDR3 length: 17 residues. J lost 4 bases, V lost 0 bases, and 6 bases had no gene match. The CDR3 loop is CASSLASRGHGANVLTF. In DNA, the CDR3 is TGCGCCAGCAGCTTGGCATCCAGGGGGCACGGGGCCAACGTCCTGACTTTC.

The genes are TRBV2 and TRBJ1-2, with 7 bases lining up with TRBD1. The CDR3 runs to 15 residues. V was clipped by 6 bases and J by 7 bases; unmatched bases: 14. Germline V gene lookup returns CDR1 SNHLY and CDR2 FYNNEI. The CDR3 DNA reads TGTGCCAGCAGCGGGGCAGGGGGACGCGTGGGTGGCTACACCTTC. Protein product: CASSGAGGRVGGYTF.

This clone was seen once. V usage is TRBV27 and J usage is TRBJ2-4; the match to TRBD2 covers 11 bases. The junction had 10 bases not matched to a gene; V was cut back by 3 bases and J by 3 bases. This CDR3 has 18 amino acids. The V gene's germline CDR1 is MNHEY and CDR2 SMNVEV (reference sequence). The CDR3 reads CASSLRLAGGTGKNIQYF. DNA for the CDR3: TGTGCCAGCAGTTTGAGGCTAGCGGGAGGTACGGGCAAAAACATTCAGTACTTC.

This clone came up a few times. This specimen includes other DNA sequences encoding the same CDR3. The gene calls are TRBV5-1 and TRBJ1-1; the D is unclear. Trimming took off 0 bases at V and 1 base at J, with 4 bases between the two ends. Per germline, CDR1 SGHRS and CDR2 YFSETQ. The CDR3 is made up of 13 amino acids. The CDR3 DNA follows: TGCGCCAGCAGCTTGGGGCCGAACACTGAAGCTTTCTTT. This sequence encodes CASSLGPNTEAFF. Combining the CDR3 with reference TRBV5-1 and TRBJ1-1 gives the whole variable domain KAGVTQTPRYLIKTRGQQVTLSCSPISGHRSVSWYQQTPGQGLQFLFEYFSETQRNKGNFPGRFSGRQFSNSRSEMNVSTLELGDSALYLCASSLGPNTEAFFGQGTRLTVV.